This T cell receptor (beta chain) originates from a study of TIL therapy for anti-PD-1-resistant metastatic lung cancer. As for time point: pre-treatment sample, taken before nivolumab and TIL therapy. Sequencing used immunoSEQ v3. Sequencing was performed with immunoSEQ multiplex PCR; in TCRdb, only in-frame clones are kept and a portion is missing. The table includes about 60,000 clones, around 86% detected once. In its sample, this clone was seen a few times. This CDR3 comprises 19 residues. Germline CDR1 is LGHNA and CDR2 is YNFKEQ. Trimming cost V 6 bases and J 0 bases; bases outside gene matches: 18.

The chain is built from TRBV4-2 and TRBJ1-1; TRBD1 aligns across 8 bases. The origin of this receptor is a person between 25 and 80 years old with non-small cell lung cancer. The source was blood, collected at baseline. The CDR3: CASRHDQSGTGGVNTEAFF. The CDR3 coding sequence is TGTGCCAGCAGACACGATCAGTCAGGGACAGGAGGAGTGAACACTGAAGCTTTCTTT.